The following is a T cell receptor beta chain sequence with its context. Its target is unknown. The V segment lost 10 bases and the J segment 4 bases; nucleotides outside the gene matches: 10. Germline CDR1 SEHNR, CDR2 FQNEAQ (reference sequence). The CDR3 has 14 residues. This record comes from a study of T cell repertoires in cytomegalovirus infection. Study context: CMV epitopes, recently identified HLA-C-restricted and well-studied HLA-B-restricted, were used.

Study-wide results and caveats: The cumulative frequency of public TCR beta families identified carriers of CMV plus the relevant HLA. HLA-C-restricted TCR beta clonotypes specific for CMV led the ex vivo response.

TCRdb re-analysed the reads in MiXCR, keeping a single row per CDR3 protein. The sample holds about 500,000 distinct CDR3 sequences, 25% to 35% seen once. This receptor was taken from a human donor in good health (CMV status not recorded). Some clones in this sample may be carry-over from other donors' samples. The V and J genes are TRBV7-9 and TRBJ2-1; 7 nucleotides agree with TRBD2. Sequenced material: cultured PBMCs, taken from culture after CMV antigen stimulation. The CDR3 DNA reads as TGTGCCAACTCGCGGGCTAGCGGTTACAATGAGCAGTTCTTC. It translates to CANSRASGYNEQFF.